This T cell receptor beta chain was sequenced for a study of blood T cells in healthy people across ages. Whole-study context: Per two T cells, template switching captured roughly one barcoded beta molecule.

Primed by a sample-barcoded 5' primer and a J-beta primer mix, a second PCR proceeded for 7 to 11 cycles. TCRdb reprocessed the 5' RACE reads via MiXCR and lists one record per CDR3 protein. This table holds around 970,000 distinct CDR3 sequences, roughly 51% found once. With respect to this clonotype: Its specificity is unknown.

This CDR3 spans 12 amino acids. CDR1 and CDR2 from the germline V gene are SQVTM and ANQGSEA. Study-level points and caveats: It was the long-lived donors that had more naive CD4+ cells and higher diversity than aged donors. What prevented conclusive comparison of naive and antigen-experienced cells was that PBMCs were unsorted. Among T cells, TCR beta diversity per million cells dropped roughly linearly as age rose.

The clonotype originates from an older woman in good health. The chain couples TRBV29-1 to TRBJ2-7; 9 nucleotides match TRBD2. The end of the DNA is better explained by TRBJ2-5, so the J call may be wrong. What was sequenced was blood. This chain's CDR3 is CRAALAGETQYF. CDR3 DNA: TGCCGCGCCGCACTAGCGGGAGAGACCCAGTACTTC.